These T cell receptor beta chains were read from a single sample in a study of T cell responses to AZD1222 COVID-19 vaccine. Clones were sequenced by immunoSEQ multiplex PCR, and TCRdb holds only the in-frame ones, with some missing. The data show under 120,000 clones, approximately 96% seen once. Here the sequenced sample was peripheral blood, taken on day 0 of AZD1222 vaccination. The receptor source for this set is an adult in good health. The CDR3 runs from the conserved cysteine through the conserved F or W. The D gene is left open where the match is weak. Size is omitted from some rows. Given values are once, few, many or a class for expanded clones.

CDR3 DNA | CDR3 protein | V gene | clone size | CDR3 length | D gene | J gene
TGTGCCAGCAGCAACAGCAGGGGAACTAATGAAAAACTGTTTTTT | CASSNSRGTNEKLFF | TRBV11-3 | NA | 15 | NA | TRBJ1-4
TGCGCCAGCAGCCAAGATAGGTACACTGAAGCTTTCTTT | CASSQDRYTEAFF | TRBV4-1 | NA | 13 | NA | TRBJ1-1
TGTGCCAGCAGTATAGCGGGTACGACCTACGAGCAGTACTTC | CASSIAGTTYEQYF | TRBV3-1/TRBV3-2 | NA | 14 | TRBD2 | TRBJ2-7
TGTGCCAGCAGCCAAGGGAATAGCAATCAGCCCCAGCATTTT | CASSQGNSNQPQHF | TRBV9 | NA | 14 | NA | TRBJ1-5
TGTGCCAGCAGCTTAGCCAGGGGGGAAAAACTGTTTTTT | CASSLARGEKLFF | TRBV7-9 | NA | 13 | TRBD1 | TRBJ1-4
TGTGCCAGTACCCTGACAGGGGATAATGAAAAACTGTTTTTT | CASTLTGDNEKLFF | TRBV19 | NA | 14 | TRBD1 | TRBJ1-4
TGTGCCACCAGTGACCCGGGACTAGCAGAGGAGCAGTTCTTC | CATSDPGLAEEQFF | TRBV24-1 | NA | 14 | TRBD2 | TRBJ2-1
TGTGCCTGGATAGGCTACGTCACTGAAGCTTTCTTT | CAWIGYVTEAFF | TRBV30 | NA | 12 | NA | TRBJ1-1
TGTGCCACACTAGGAACGGGCGGGGAAAAACTGTTTTTT | CATLGTGGEKLFF | TRBV6-5 | NA | 13 | NA | TRBJ1-4
TGTGCCAGTAGTATCGGGATGACCGGGGAGCTGTTTTTT | CASSIGMTGELFF | TRBV19 | NA | 13 | NA | TRBJ2-2
TGTGCCAGCAGACGGATCGCTAGCACAGATACGCAGTATTTT | CASRRIASTDTQYF | TRBV27 | NA | 14 | NA | TRBJ2-3
TGTGCCAGCAGCCAGATTTGGGGGCGGGGGCAGAAAACTGAAGCTTTCTTT | CASSQIWGRGQKTEAFF | TRBV3-1/TRBV3-2 | NA | 17 | NA | TRBJ1-1
TGTGCCAGCAAAGAACGGGGTATATCGGACACCATATATTTT | CASKERGISDTIYF | TRBV2 | NA | 14 | NA | TRBJ1-3
TGTGCCGTCGCCGGTCCCTTAGCGGAGGGATACAATGAGCAGTTCTTC | CAVAGPLAEGYNEQFF | TRBV24-1 | NA | 16 | NA | TRBJ2-1
TGTGCCAGCAGCTTAGCGCGGAATGAAGCTTTCTTT | CASSLARNEAFF | TRBV7-2 | NA | 12 | NA | TRBJ1-1
TGTGCCAGCAGCCCAGGGACAGGACAAGAGACCCAGTACTTC | CASSPGTGQETQYF | TRBV6-5 | NA | 14 | TRBD1 | TRBJ2-5
TGTGCCAGCAGCTTAAAGGTTTTTGCAACTAATGAAAAACTGTTTTTT | CASSLKVFATNEKLFF | TRBV7-2 | NA | 16 | NA | TRBJ1-4
TGTGCCAGCAGTTTAGGGTCGGCAGGGCTTGACCTGGGACAGCCCCAGCATTTT | CASSLGSAGLDLGQPQHF | TRBV28 | NA | 18 | NA | TRBJ1-5
TGTGCCAGCAGCTTGGTTCTGATGGAATACGAGCAGTACTTC | CASSLVLMEYEQYF | TRBV5-6 | NA | 14 | NA | TRBJ2-7
TGTGCCAGCAGTTACCGTAACTCTGGAAACACCATATATTTT | CASSYRNSGNTIYF | TRBV6-5 | once | 14 | NA | TRBJ1-3
TGTGCCAGCAGCCCCCGAACAGGGGGCTACACCTTC | CASSPRTGGYTF | TRBV6-6 | NA | 12 | NA | TRBJ1-2
TGTGCCAGCAGCCGGGGACAGCGAAGGAGTGAAGCTTTCTTT | CASSRGQRRSEAFF | TRBV13 | NA | 14 | TRBD1 | TRBJ1-1
TGTGCCAGCAGCTTAGTTCGGGGGACTAGCGTTGAGCAGTTCTTC | CASSLVRGTSVEQFF | TRBV7-9 | NA | 15 | TRBD2 | TRBJ2-1
TGTGCCAGCAGCTTATTTGGTTATAGCAATCAGCCCCAGCATTTT | CASSLFGYSNQPQHF | TRBV7-2 | once | 15 | NA | TRBJ1-5
TGTGCCAGCAGCCTGACAGGGATGAGCACTGAAGCTTTCTTT | CASSLTGMSTEAFF | TRBV11-3 | once | 14 | TRBD1 | TRBJ1-1
TGTGCCAGCAGTCGGGGGGGACAGGGTTACTATGGCTACACCTTC | CASSRGGQGYYGYTF | TRBV6-5 | NA | 15 | TRBD1 | TRBJ1-2
TGCGCCAGCAGCCCATTCGGCAGGATGAACACTGAAGCTTTCTTT | CASSPFGRMNTEAFF | TRBV4-1 | NA | 15 | NA | TRBJ1-1
TGTGCCAGCTCACCTCCCAGGGGCCAGGGGGATACGCAGTATTTT | CASSPPRGQGDTQYF | TRBV18 | NA | 15 | NA | TRBJ2-3
TGTGCCAGCAGTTTCGGTGGAGGTTTTGGCTACACCTTC | CASSFGGGFGYTF | TRBV28 | NA | 13 | NA | TRBJ1-2
TGTGCCAGCAGTGAAACGAGGATAATGACTAGCGGGAGTCGAGATACGCAGTATTTT | CASSETRIMTSGSRDTQYF | TRBV2 | once | 19 | TRBD2 | TRBJ2-3
TGTGCCAGCAGCTTAGGGGCTAGCGGGATGAACACAGATACGCAGTATTTT | CASSLGASGMNTDTQYF | TRBV11-2 | NA | 17 | TRBD2 | TRBJ2-3
TGTGCCAGCGGGACGTGGGGTAACTATGGCTACACCTTC | CASGTWGNYGYTF | TRBV25-1 | NA | 13 | NA | TRBJ1-2
TGCGCCAGCAGCCCGAGGGGCAGTGGTAGGTCCTACGAGCAGTACTTC | CASSPRGSGRSYEQYF | TRBV5-1 | NA | 16 | NA | TRBJ2-7
TGTGCCAGCAGTTCTCCCCGGGCGGGTACGCAGTATTTT | CASSSPRAGTQYF | TRBV28 | NA | 13 | NA | TRBJ2-3
TGCGCCAGCAGCTTGGAGGGTTGGCCTAATGAGCAGTTCTTC | CASSLEGWPNEQFF | TRBV5-1 | NA | 14 | NA | TRBJ2-1
TGTGCCAGCAGCATAGGGACTTCCTCCGCCCACGAGCAGTACTTC | CASSIGTSSAHEQYF | TRBV28 | once | 15 | NA | TRBJ2-7
TGTGCCAGCTCACCAGTCCGGGACTACGAGCAGTACTTC | CASSPVRDYEQYF | TRBV18 | once | 13 | NA | TRBJ2-7
TGTGCCAGCAGCTTGGGGACAGCTAACTCTGGAAACACCATATATTTT | CASSLGTANSGNTIYF | TRBV7-8 | NA | 16 | TRBD1 | TRBJ1-3
TGTGCCAGCTCACCCTTGGCGACTATCCACTCCTACAATGAGCAGTTCTTC | CASSPLATIHSYNEQFF | TRBV18 | NA | 17 | NA | TRBJ2-1
TGTGCCAGCAGCCCTAGGAGCTACAATGAGCAGTTCTTC | CASSPRSYNEQFF | TRBV5-4 | NA | 13 | NA | TRBJ2-1
TGTGCCAGCAGCTTAGACCACGGAGCTAACTATGGCTACACCTTC | CASSLDHGANYGYTF | TRBV7-2 | NA | 15 | NA | TRBJ1-2
TGTGCCAGCAGTTACGCTGGGCGTGGAATGGACGAGCAGTACTTC | CASSYAGRGMDEQYF | TRBV6-2/TRBV6-3 | NA | 15 | NA | TRBJ2-7
TGTGCCAGCAGTTACGGGCAGAACACTGAAGCTTTCTTT | CASSYGQNTEAFF | TRBV6-5 | once | 13 | NA | TRBJ1-1
TGTGCCAGCAGCATACGATCCTCGGGGAGTGAAAAACTGTTTTTT | CASSIRSSGSEKLFF | TRBV3-1/TRBV3-2 | NA | 15 | NA | TRBJ1-4
TGTGCCAGCTCACCAACGGGACAGGGAAGCAATCAGCCCCAGCATTTT | CASSPTGQGSNQPQHF | TRBV18 | NA | 16 | TRBD1 | TRBJ1-5
TGTGCCAGCAGTGAACTGCAGCGTTCACCCCTCCACTTT | CASSELQRSPLHF | TRBV6-1 | NA | 13 | NA | TRBJ1-6
TGCAGCGTTGAAAAAGGACTTAGAGCTTTCTTT | CSVEKGLRAFF | TRBV29-1 | NA | 11 | NA | TRBJ1-1
TGTGCCAGTAGTAAAAGGCGGCAGGTGTCTTCAGATACGCAGTATTTT | CASSKRRQVSSDTQYF | TRBV19 | NA | 16 | NA | TRBJ2-3
TGTGCCAGCAGCTATAGCGGGGTCGAAGAGACCCAGTACTTC | CASSYSGVEETQYF | TRBV7-3 | NA | 14 | TRBD2 | TRBJ2-5
TGTGCCAGCAGCTTAAACCCGGGAGCCGCTGGAAACACCATATATTTT | CASSLNPGAAGNTIYF | TRBV11-1 | NA | 16 | NA | TRBJ1-3
TGTGCCTGGTCCGGGACAGGCTATGGCTACACCTTC | CAWSGTGYGYTF | TRBV30 | NA | 12 | TRBD1 | TRBJ1-2
TGTGCCACCCTACCAGGGGGTAGCGGTCCCACAGATACGCAGTATTTT | CATLPGGSGPTDTQYF | TRBV15 | once | 16 | NA | TRBJ2-3